This T cell receptor beta chain was identified in a study of tumor-infiltrating lymphocytes in localized non-small cell lung cancer. Study-wide points: Tumor T-cell fraction from TCR sequencing was not associated with recurrence-free survival (p = 0.61). IM1 and IM2 tumors showed no difference in T-cell fraction. Not all patients were TCR sequenced, owing to tissue quantity.

In germline, CDR1 is PRHDT, CDR2 FYEKMQ (reference sequence). J was trimmed by 4 bases and V by 1 base; bases with no gene match: 5. This CDR3 is 15 amino acids long. About this clone itself: Its antigen is currently unknown.

Libraries were prepared by immunoSEQ multiplex PCR; TCRdb keeps only in-frame clonotypes and omits some of them. The sample yields around 24,000 clones, roughly two thirds seen once. The source is a human donor with non-small cell lung cancer. The sequencing input was lung tumor tissue. This rearrangement joins TRBV13 to TRBJ2-7; 9 nucleotides agree with TRBD1. CDR3 bases: TGTGCCAGCAGCTTAGAGGGACAGGGTACTTACGAGCAGTACTTC. It codes for CASSLEGQGTYEQYF.